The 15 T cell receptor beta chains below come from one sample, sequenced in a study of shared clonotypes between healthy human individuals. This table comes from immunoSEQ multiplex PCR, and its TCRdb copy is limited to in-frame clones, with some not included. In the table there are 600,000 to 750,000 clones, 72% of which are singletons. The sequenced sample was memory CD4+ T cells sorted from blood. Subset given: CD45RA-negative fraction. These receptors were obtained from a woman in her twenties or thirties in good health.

The CDR3 bases are TGTGCCAGCAGCCGGGAGACAGCCTACGAGCAGTACTTC. It codes for CASSRETAYEQYF. The chain joins TRBV9 to TRBJ2-7, with TRBD2 as a possible D gene (6 bases). V lost 4 bases and J 2 bases, leaving 10 bases between the germline ends. The CDR3 is 13 residues long. The germline V gene encodes CDR1 SGDLS and CDR2 YYNGEE. Combining the CDR3 with reference TRBV9 and TRBJ2-7 gives the whole variable domain DSGVTQTPKHLITATGQRVTLRCSPRSGDLSVYWYQQSLDQGLQFLIQYYNGEERAKGNILERFSAQQFPDLHSELNLSSLELGDSALYFCASSRETAYEQYFGPGTRLTVT.

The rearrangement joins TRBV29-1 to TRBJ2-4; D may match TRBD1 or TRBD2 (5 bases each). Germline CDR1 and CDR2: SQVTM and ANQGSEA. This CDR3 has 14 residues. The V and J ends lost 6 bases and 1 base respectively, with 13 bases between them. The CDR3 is CSVGSGTAKNIQYF. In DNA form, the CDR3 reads TGCAGCGTGGGGTCAGGGACGGCCAAAAACATTCAGTACTTC.

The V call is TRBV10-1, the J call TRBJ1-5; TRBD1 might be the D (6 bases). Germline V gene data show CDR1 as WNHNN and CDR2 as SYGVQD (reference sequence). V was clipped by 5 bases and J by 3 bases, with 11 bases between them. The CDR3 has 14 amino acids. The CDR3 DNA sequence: TGCGCCAGCAGTCCGGCAGGGGACAATCAGCCCCAGCATTTT. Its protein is CASSPAGDNQPQHF.

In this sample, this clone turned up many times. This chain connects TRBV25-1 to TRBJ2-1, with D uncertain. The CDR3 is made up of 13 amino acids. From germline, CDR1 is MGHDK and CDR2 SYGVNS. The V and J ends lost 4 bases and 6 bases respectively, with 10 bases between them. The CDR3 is CASSVPWGNEQFF. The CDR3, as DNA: TGTGCCAGCAGTGTCCCTTGGGGCAATGAGCAGTTCTTC.

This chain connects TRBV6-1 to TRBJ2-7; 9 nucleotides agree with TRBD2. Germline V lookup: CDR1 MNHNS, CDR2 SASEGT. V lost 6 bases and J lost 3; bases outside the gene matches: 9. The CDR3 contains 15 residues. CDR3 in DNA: TGTGCCAGCAGACCACAAGCGGGAGGTAGCTACGAGCAGTACTTC. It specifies CASRPQAGGSYEQYF.

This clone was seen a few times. CDR3 amino acids: CAIKSGADTDTQYF. The CDR3 DNA reads TGTGCCATCAAGTCGGGGGCTGACACAGATACGCAGTATTTT. The chain employs TRBV10-3 and TRBJ2-3; the D call may be TRBD1 or TRBD2 (6 bases each). Per the germline V gene, CDR1 is ENHRY and CDR2 is SYGVKD. The CDR3 has 14 residues. V was cut by 7 bases and J by 2 bases, with 13 bases left in between.

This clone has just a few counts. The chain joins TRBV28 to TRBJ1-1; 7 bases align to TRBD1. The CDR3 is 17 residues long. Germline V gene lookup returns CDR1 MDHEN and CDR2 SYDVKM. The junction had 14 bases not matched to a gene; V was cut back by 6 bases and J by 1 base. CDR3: CASSSILTGRRNTEAFF. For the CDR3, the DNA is TGTGCCAGCAGCTCCATCCTGACAGGGAGAAGGAACACTGAAGCTTTCTTT.

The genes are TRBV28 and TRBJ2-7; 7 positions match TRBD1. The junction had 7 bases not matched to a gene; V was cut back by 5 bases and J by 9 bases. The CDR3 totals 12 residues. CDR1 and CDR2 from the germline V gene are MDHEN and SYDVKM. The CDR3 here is CASSITTGAQYF. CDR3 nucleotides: TGTGCCAGCAGTATTACAACAGGGGCGCAGTACTTC. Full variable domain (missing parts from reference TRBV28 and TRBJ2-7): DVKVTQSSRYLVKRTGEKVFLECVQDMDHENMFWYRQDPGLGLRLIYFSYDVKMKEKGDIPEGYSVSREKKERFSLILESASTNQTSMYLCASSITTGAQYFGPGTRLTVT.

The CDR3 is CAWSVQGRSSGNTIYF. The CDR3 DNA follows: TGTGCCTGGAGTGTACAGGGTCGTAGCTCTGGAAACACCATATATTTT. The chain uses TRBV30 and TRBJ1-3, with a tentative D call TRBD1 (6 bases). Trimming cost V 0 bases and J 0 bases, with 12 bases left between them. This CDR3 spans 16 amino acids. Germline values: CDR1 GTSNPN, CDR2 SVGIG (reference sequence).

CDR3 bases: TGTGCCAGTGACGATCGACAGGGCGACTATGGCTACACCTTC. This translates into CASDDRQGDYGYTF. The chain recombines TRBV19 with TRBJ1-2; 7 bases map to TRBD1. Germline CDR1 is LNHDA and CDR2 is SQIVND (reference sequence). The CDR3 runs 14 residues. J was trimmed by 3 bases and V by 8 bases; bases with no gene match: 9.

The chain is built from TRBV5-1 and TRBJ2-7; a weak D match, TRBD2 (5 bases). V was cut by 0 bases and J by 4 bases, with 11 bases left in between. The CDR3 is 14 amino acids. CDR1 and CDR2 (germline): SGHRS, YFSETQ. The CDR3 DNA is TGCGCCAGCAGCTTGGAACTAGTTGGTTACGAGCAGTACTTC. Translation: CASSLELVGYEQYF.

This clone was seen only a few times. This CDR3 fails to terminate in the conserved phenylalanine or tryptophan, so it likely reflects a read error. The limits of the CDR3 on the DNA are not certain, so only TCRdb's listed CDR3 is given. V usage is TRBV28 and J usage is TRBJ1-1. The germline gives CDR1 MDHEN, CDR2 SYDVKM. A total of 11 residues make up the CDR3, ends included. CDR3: CASSSPEGDAL.

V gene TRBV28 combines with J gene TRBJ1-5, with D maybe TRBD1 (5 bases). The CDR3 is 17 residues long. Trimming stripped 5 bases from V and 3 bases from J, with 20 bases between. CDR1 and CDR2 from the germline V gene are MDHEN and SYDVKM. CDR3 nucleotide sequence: TGTGCCAGCAGTAGCACCCTACTAGACAGAAACAATCAGCCCCAGCATTTT. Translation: CASSSTLLDRNNQPQHF.

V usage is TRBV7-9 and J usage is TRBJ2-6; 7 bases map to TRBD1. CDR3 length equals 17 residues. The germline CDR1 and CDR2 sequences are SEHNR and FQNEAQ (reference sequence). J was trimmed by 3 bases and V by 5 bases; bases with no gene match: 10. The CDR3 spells CASSGRQGPLGANVLTF. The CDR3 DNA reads TGTGCCAGCAGCGGCCGACAGGGACCCCTTGGGGCCAACGTCCTGACTTTC.

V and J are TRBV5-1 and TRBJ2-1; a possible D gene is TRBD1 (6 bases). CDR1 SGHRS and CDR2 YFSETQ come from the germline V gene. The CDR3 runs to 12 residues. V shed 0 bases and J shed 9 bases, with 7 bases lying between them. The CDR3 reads CASSLEGVEQFF. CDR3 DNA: TGCGCCAGCAGCTTGGAGGGGGTTGAGCAGTTCTTC.